This TCR beta chain was captured by sequencing in a study of blood T cells in healthy people across ages. Each individual donor underwent a draw of about 9.9 milliliters of peripheral blood. The authors ran a second PCR of roughly 6 to 12 cycles using a sample-barcoded 5' primer and a J-beta primer mix. TCRdb ran MiXCR on the 5' RACE reads and lists one entry per CDR3 protein. Of some 710,000 distinct CDR3 sequences listed, around a fifth are singletons. The ends were cut back, 6 bases at V and 4 bases at J, with 7 bases in the middle. Germline assignment: CDR1 MNHEY and CDR2 SVGAGI. The CDR3 runs to 11 residues.

This TCR derives from a man between 65 and 85 years old in good health. The chain combines TRBV6-5 with TRBJ2-7; D may be TRBD1 or TRBD2 (5 bases each). Material for sequencing was blood. CDR3 residues: CASRGPYEQYF. Written as DNA, the CDR3 is TGTGCCAGCAGGGGACCTTACGAGCAGTACTTC.